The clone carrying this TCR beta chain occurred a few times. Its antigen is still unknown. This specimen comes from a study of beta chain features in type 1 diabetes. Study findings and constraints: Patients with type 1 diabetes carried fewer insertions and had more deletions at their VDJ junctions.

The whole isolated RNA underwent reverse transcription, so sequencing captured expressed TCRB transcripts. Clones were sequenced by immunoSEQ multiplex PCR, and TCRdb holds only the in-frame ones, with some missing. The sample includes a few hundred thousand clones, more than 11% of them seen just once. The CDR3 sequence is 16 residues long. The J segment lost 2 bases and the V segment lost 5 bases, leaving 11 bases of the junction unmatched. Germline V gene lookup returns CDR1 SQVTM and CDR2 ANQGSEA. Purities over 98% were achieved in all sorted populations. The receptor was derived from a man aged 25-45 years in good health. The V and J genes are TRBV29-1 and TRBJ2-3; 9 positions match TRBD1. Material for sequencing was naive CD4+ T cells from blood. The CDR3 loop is CSVRTPGQGPTDTQYF. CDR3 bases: TGCAGCGTTAGAACTCCGGGACAGGGCCCCACAGATACGCAGTATTTT.